The rows below give T cell receptor beta chains drawn from one sample of a study of T-cell reconstitution after alpha-beta-depleted transplantation in children. Using its own MiXCR run on the PCR reads, TCRdb lists one record per CDR3 protein. The repertoire has about 440,000 distinct CDR3 sequences, 43% of them found once; the top ten carry roughly a quarter. The starting material was PBMCs, obtained before TCRalphabeta/CD19-depleted stem cell transplant. The receptors come from a girl aged 2 to 9 with aplastic anemia, due to receive a stem cell transplant. Each CDR3 is given with its conserved first and last residue. The D gene is left open where the match is weak. Part of the rows lack a size; the others show once, few, many or a class for expanded clones.

>TRBJ1-1|many|TRBD1|TRBV5-1|18
CASSLARTGGGLNTEAFF
TGCGCCAGCAGCTTGGCGCGGACAGGGGGCGGTTTGAACACTGAAGCTTTCTTT
>TRBJ2-2|.|.|TRBV20-1|12
CSARFGPGELFF
TGCAGTGCTAGGTTCGGACCCGGGGAGCTGTTTTTT
>TRBJ2-7|.|TRBD1|TRBV4-2|14
CASSVDRSRGEQYF
TGTGCCAGCAGCGTGGACAGGTCCCGAGGCGAGCAGTACTTC
>TRBJ2-1|.|TRBD1|TRBV30|14
CAWSEGQGYNEQFF
TGTGCCTGGAGTGAAGGACAGGGGTACAATGAGCAGTTCTTC
>TRBJ2-5|few|TRBD2|TRBV20-1|14
CSALKREFRETQYF
TGCAGTGCCCTTAAGCGGGAGTTTCGAGAGACCCAGTACTTC
>TRBJ2-7|.|.|TRBV12-3/TRBV12-4|14
CASSLGPMVDEQYF
TGTGCCAGCAGTCTTGGCCCCATGGTAGACGAGCAGTACTTC
>TRBJ1-1|.|.|TRBV5-1|14
CASSHEVRNTEAFF
TGCGCCAGCAGCCATGAAGTTCGGAACACTGAAGCTTTCTTT
>TRBJ2-3|.|.|TRBV6-5|11
CASSYSGTRYF
TGTGCCAGCAGTTACTCGGGGACGCGCTATTTT
>TRBJ2-2|.|TRBD2|TRBV27|13
CASSPTSAGELFF
TGTGCCAGCAGTCCCACTAGCGCCGGGGAGCTGTTTTTT
>TRBJ1-6|.|.|TRBV7-2|13
CASSLRRLSPLHF
TGTGCCAGCAGCTTGCGAAGGCTGTCACCCCTCCACTTT
>TRBJ1-1|.|TRBD1|TRBV5-1|12
CASSYQGGGTFF
TGCGCCAGCAGCTACCAGGGGGGGGGGACTTTCTTT
>TRBJ2-7|.|.|TRBV30|11
CAWRGTYEQYF
TGTGCCTGGAGGGGAACCTACGAGCAGTACTTC
>TRBJ2-1|few|.|TRBV13|16
CASRPRGGSTLDEQFF
TGTGCCAGCAGACCGAGGGGCGGATCAACTCTGGATGAGCAGTTCTTC
>TRBJ1-1|many|.|TRBV27|14
CASSQGLGSTEAFF
TGTGCCAGCAGCCAGGGGCTGGGCAGCACTGAAGCTTTCTTT
>TRBJ2-1|.|.|TRBV20-1|15
CSAMGTGRPYNEQFF
TGCAGTGCTATGGGTACGGGGAGGCCTTACAATGAGCAGTTCTTC
>TRBJ2-1|few|TRBD2|TRBV2|18
CASSGLSRGGGSYNEQFF
TGTGCCAGCAGCGGACTCTCTCGTGGGGGGGGCTCCTACAATGAGCAGTTCTTC
>TRBJ2-5|.|.|TRBV7-7|15
CASSLAGALQETQYF
TGTGCCAGCAGCTTAGCGGGGGCCCTCCAAGAGACCCAGTACTTC
>TRBJ2-7|.|TRBD1|TRBV20-1|13
CSARGQGVYEQYF
TGCAGTGCTAGGGGGCAGGGGGTTTACGAGCAGTACTTC
>TRBJ2-3|.|.|TRBV20-1|15
CSAGRETYSTDTQYF
TGCAGTGCTGGCCGGGAAACTTATAGCACAGATACGCAGTATTTT
>TRBJ2-5|many|TRBD2|TRBV6-5|18
CASSYSTGLAGGPETQYF
TGTGCCAGCAGTTACTCGACAGGACTAGCGGGAGGGCCGGAGACCCAGTACTTC
>TRBJ1-3|few|.|TRBV20-1|16
CSARGEGTVARNTIYF
TGCAGTGCTAGGGGGGAAGGGACTGTCGCGCGAAACACCATATATTTT
>TRBJ2-7|few|.|TRBV10-3|14
CAISEGDDSYEQYF
TGTGCCATCAGTGAGGGGGATGACTCCTACGAGCAGTACTTC
>TRBJ2-7|.|TRBD1|TRBV4-2|20
CASSQVDRVGLGQITYEQYF
TGTGCCAGCAGCCAGGTGGACAGGGTTGGCTTAGGGCAAATTACCTACGAGCAGTACTTC
>TRBJ2-7|.|TRBD1|TRBV5-6|16
CASSRDRGRMGYEQYF
TGTGCCAGCAGCCGGGACAGGGGGCGTATGGGGTACGAGCAGTACTTC
>TRBJ2-5|many|.|TRBV29-1|13
CSVERSTAETQYF
TGCAGCGTTGAAAGGAGTACCGCGGAGACCCAGTACTTC
>TRBJ2-7|.|TRBD2|TRBV18|15
CASSPTPREGGEQYF
TGTGCCAGCTCACCGACACCGCGGGAGGGAGGCGAGCAGTACTTC
>TRBJ1-2|.|.|TRBV7-9|13
CASSVDSVYGYTF
TGTGCCAGCAGCGTAGACAGCGTTTATGGCTACACCTTC
>TRBJ1-3|few|TRBD1|TRBV7-9|16
CASSVWTGDSGNTIYF
TGTGCCAGCAGCGTGTGGACAGGCGACTCTGGAAACACCATATATTTT